This T cell receptor beta chain was sequenced during a study of radiotherapy plus CTLA-4 blockade in lung cancer. Across the whole study: Disease control was achieved by around 32% of patients, and objective responses by 18%. Notes on the study in general: In blood, after radiotherapy plus ipilimumab, tumor-derived TCR clones expanded. How blood T cell clones changed early, along with interferon-beta, reportedly forecast response best.

Turning to this clone: The antigen remains undetermined.

The CDR3 has 13 residues. Looked up from germline, CDR1 is SGHDT and CDR2 is YYEEEE. With 0 bases removed from V and 0 bases from J, the gap between germline ends came to 3 bases. Patients had chemo-refractory metastatic non-small-cell lung cancer and received focal radiation plus CTLA-4 blockade that used ipilimumab. Here immunoSEQ multiplex PCR was the method, and the copy in TCRdb shows in-frame clones only, minus some. The sample yields around 26,000 clones, around 70% seen once. The sequence was collected from a human donor with non-small cell lung cancer who had stable disease on radiotherapy plus ipilimumab. The genes are TRBV5-6 and TRBJ1-2, with unresolved D. Sequencing was performed on peripheral blood, taken from a patient treated with radiotherapy plus ipilimumab. This CDR3 is CASSLAANYGYTF. CDR3 coding DNA: TGTGCCAGCAGCTTGGCCGCTAACTATGGCTACACCTTC.